Each of the 25 T cell receptor beta chains below was sequenced from the same sample in a study of post-analysis software for immune sequencing data. Study results and limitations: There were five TRBV segments more frequent in patients than controls, and TRBV5-6, TRBV5-1 and TRBV20-1 were among them.

Their cognate antigens are unknown. Built from TCR beta cDNA, the libraries had unique molecular identifiers in them. TCRdb passed the PCR reads through MiXCR, listing each CDR3 protein once. The data show 750,000 to 950,000 distinct CDR3 sequences, with around 42% seen just once and approximately 4.4% held by the top ten. Sequencing was done on a sample of blood. Every receptor here comes from a girl between 5 and 17 years old with multiple sclerosis.

This clonotype was recorded at least ten times. The rearrangement joins TRBV7-6 to TRBJ2-5; tentatively, D is TRBD2 (6 bases). The CDR3 loop spans 15 amino acids. Trimming stripped 0 bases from V and 2 bases from J, with 10 bases between. CDR1 is SGHVS, CDR2 FNYEAQ, per germline. CDR3 nucleotides: TGTGCCAGCAGCTTAGCGCGGGACCTACAAGAGACCCAGTACTTC. Its protein product is CASSLARDLQETQYF.

The rearrangement links TRBV6-5 to TRBJ2-2; 8 positions agree with TRBD1. Germline lookup yields CDR1 MNHEY and CDR2 SVGAGI. J was trimmed by 7 bases and V by 4 bases; bases with no gene match: 8. This CDR3 is built from 15 residues. CDR3 coding DNA: TGTGCCAGCAGTTCCCCGACAGGGGTGGGCGGGGAGCTGTTTTTT. Translation gives CASSSPTGVGGELFF.

The chain is built from TRBV7-3 and TRBJ2-7; TRBD1 matches at 9 bases. There are 15 residues in the CDR3. Germline values: CDR1 SGHTA, CDR2 FQGTGA. The junction had 9 bases not matched to a gene; V was cut back by 3 bases and J by 6 bases. CDR3 region: CASSFSGTGLPEQYF. CDR3 bases: TGTGCCAGCAGCTTCTCTGGGACAGGGCTTCCCGAGCAGTACTTC.

The chain employs TRBV24-1 and TRBJ2-7; 13 bases fit TRBD2. From germline, CDR1 is KGHDR and CDR2 SFDVKD. This CDR3 is built from 16 residues. With 2 bases clipped from V and 5 bases from J, the junction kept 5 bases outside the gene matches. This chain's CDR3 is CATSDSGTSGTHEQYF. The CDR3 region has the DNA TGTGCCACCAGTGATTCAGGGACTAGCGGGACCCACGAGCAGTACTTC.

This clonotype occurred once. This chain links TRBV15 with TRBJ1-4, with TRBD1 identical over 7 bases. Germline-derived CDR1 and CDR2 are LNHNV and YYDKDF (reference sequence). Trimming at V came to 1 base and at J to 8 bases, leaving 4 bases not matched to a gene. The CDR3 consists of 14 residues. The CDR3 reads CATSRGQGKEKLFF. Here the CDR3 DNA reads TGTGCCACCAGCAGAGGACAGGGCAAAGAAAAACTGTTTTTT.

The chain joins TRBV14 to TRBJ2-5, with D possibly TRBD2 on 5 matching bases. The CDR3 sequence is 14 residues long. Trimming removed 5 bases from V and 5 bases from J, with 15 bases in between. Germline assignment: CDR1 SGHDN and CDR2 FVKESK. In DNA form, the CDR3 reads TGTGCCAGCAGCGGACTGTGGGTTGGGGAGACCCAGTACTTC. Translation gives CASSGLWVGETQYF. The full variable domain, in which reference TRBV14 and TRBJ2-5 provide the parts outside the CDR3, is EAGVTQFPSHSVIEKGQTVTLRCDPISGHDNLYWYRRVMGKEIKFLLHFVKESKQDESGMPNNRFLAERTGGTYSTLKVQPAELEDSGVYFCASSGLWVGETQYFGPGTRLLVL.

The chain employs TRBV4-3 and TRBJ1-6; tentatively, D is TRBD1 (5 bases). CDR1 and CDR2 from the germline V gene are LGHNA and YSLEER. CDR3 size: 11 residues. Written as DNA, the CDR3 is TGCCTTTTCAGGGAAGGTTCACCCCTCCACTTT. Amino acids: CLFREGSPLHF.

In its sample, this clonotype was seen a few times. CDR3: CSASWVGASTDTQYF. In DNA, the CDR3 is TGCAGTGCTAGCTGGGTAGGAGCTAGCACAGATACGCAGTATTTT. This rearrangement joins TRBV20-1 to TRBJ2-3; D call uncertain. CDR1 and CDR2 from the germline V gene are DFQATT and SNEGSKA (reference sequence). V was trimmed by 3 bases and J by 0 bases, leaving 13 bases between them. This CDR3 has 15 amino acids.

In this sample, this clonotype turned up a few times. The chain combines TRBV28 with TRBJ2-5, with D perhaps TRBD2 (6 bases). The V end was cut by 5 bases, the J end by 5 bases, with 15 bases between. The V gene's germline CDR1 is MDHEN and CDR2 SYDVKM. The CDR3 contains 14 residues. The CDR3 loop reads CASSKMAGHETQYF. The CDR3 nucleotides are TGTGCCAGCAGTAAGATGGCGGGGCACGAGACCCAGTACTTC.

V and J are TRBV28 and TRBJ2-7; 7 positions match TRBD2. The junction had 10 bases not matched to a gene; V was cut back by 5 bases and J by 3 bases. The CDR3 length is 15 residues. Germline values: CDR1 MDHEN, CDR2 SYDVKM. This CDR3 is CASSSPGGGLYEQYF. In DNA form, the CDR3 reads TGTGCCAGCAGTAGTCCGGGAGGCGGCCTCTACGAGCAGTACTTC.

As concerns this clonotype: An end of the junction differs from the germline gene, which may be a read error. V is TRBV29-1 and J is TRBJ2-1; D may be TRBD2 (6 bases). This CDR3 is 14 amino acids long. Germline-derived CDR1 and CDR2 are SQVTM and ANQGSEA. For the CDR3, the DNA is TGCAGCGTTGAAGGGCTAGCGACCTACAATGGGCAGTTCTTC. Translated, it gives CSVEGLATYNGQFF.

The rearrangement joins TRBV9 to TRBJ1-2, with 7 bases identical to TRBD1. The J segment lost 8 bases and the V segment lost 4 bases, leaving 17 bases of the junction unmatched. The CDR3 extends over 16 amino acids. In germline, CDR1 is SGDLS, CDR2 YYNGEE. CDR3 sequence: CASSMTQDRADRGYTF. The CDR3 DNA sequence: TGTGCCAGCAGCATGACCCAAGACAGGGCGGATAGAGGCTACACCTTC.

V gene TRBV6-2 or TRBV6-3 combines with J gene TRBJ2-7; D gene unclear. The CDR3 consists of 14 residues. Per the germline V gene, CDR1 is MNHEY and CDR2 is SVGEGT. Trimming pared 2 bases from V and 0 bases from J, leaving 8 bases between. CDR3 sequence (DNA): TGTGCCAGCAGTTACGGGCCGGACTCCTACGAGCAGTACTTC. This sequence encodes CASSYGPDSYEQYF.

The sample holds a few counts of this clonotype. The chain is built from TRBV14 and TRBJ2-3, with D possibly matching TRBD2 (5 bases). This CDR3 has 14 amino acids. The germline V gene has CDR1 SGHDN and CDR2 FVKESK. Trimming stripped 1 base from V and 5 bases from J, with 10 bases between. The CDR3: CASSQAREQDTQYF. The CDR3 region has the DNA TGTGCCAGCAGCCAAGCGAGGGAACAAGATACGCAGTATTTT. Filled out from reference TRBV14 and TRBJ2-3, the complete variable domain reads EAGVTQFPSHSVIEKGQTVTLRCDPISGHDNLYWYRRVMGKEIKFLLHFVKESKQDESGMPNNRFLAERTGGTYSTLKVQPAELEDSGVYFCASSQAREQDTQYFGPGTRLTVL.

This clonotype appeared a few times. The chain has TRBV14 and TRBJ2-5; unclear D gene. CDR3 length equals 13 residues. Germline V CDR1 and CDR2: SGHDN, FVKESK. Trimming stripped 4 bases from V and 5 bases from J, with 11 bases between. The chain's CDR3 is CASSRYRRETQYF. The CDR3, as DNA: TGTGCCAGCAGCCGGTATCGGCGGGAGACCCAGTACTTC.

This chain connects TRBV29-1 to TRBJ1-2; D remains ambiguous. V was cut by 6 bases and J by 2 bases, with 10 bases left in between. The germline V gene has CDR1 SQVTM and CDR2 ANQGSEA. The CDR3 has 12 residues. The CDR3 DNA reads as TGCAGCGTCCCAGCGGACAACTATGGCTACACCTTC. Residues: CSVPADNYGYTF.

This chain joins TRBV20-1 and TRBJ1-1; D is ambiguous. V lost 3 bases and J 4 bases, leaving 9 bases between the germline ends. CDR3 length: 12 amino acids. Germline values: CDR1 DFQATT, CDR2 SNEGSKA (reference sequence). CDR3 sequence reads: CSASSGGTEAFF. The CDR3, as DNA: TGCAGTGCTAGCTCGGGCGGCACTGAAGCTTTCTTT.

The V gene is TRBV3-1, the J gene TRBJ2-3; D uncertain. Between the trimmed V and J ends, which lost 0 bases and 3 bases, there was a span of 10 bases. In germline, CDR1 is LGHDT, CDR2 YNNKEL (reference sequence). The CDR3 runs 15 residues. CDR3 bases: TGTGCCAGCAGCCAAGACGGACCCGGGACAGATACGCAGTATTTT. It is translated as CASSQDGPGTDTQYF.

This clonotype occurred once. V and J are TRBV30 and TRBJ2-5; possible D gene TRBD1, 6 bases. The germline V gene has CDR1 GTSNPN and CDR2 SVGIG (reference sequence). The germline V and J ends were trimmed by 0 bases and 4 bases, with 12 bases remaining between them. The CDR3 has 14 residues. The CDR3 sequence is CAWSVVGGTETQYF. The CDR3 region has the DNA TGTGCCTGGAGTGTCGTTGGGGGCACAGAGACCCAGTACTTC.

There are a few counts of this clonotype. This rearrangement joins TRBV14 to TRBJ2-4; D ambiguous. The CDR3 covers 15 residues. Looked up from germline, CDR1 is SGHDN and CDR2 is FVKESK. V lost 0 bases, J lost 0 bases, and 6 bases lay in between. In DNA, the CDR3 is TGTGCCAGCAGCCAAGACGCAACAGCCAAAAACATTCAGTACTTC. As protein: CASSQDATAKNIQYF.

This clonotype came up a few times. V usage is TRBV27 and J usage is TRBJ2-3; D ambiguous. CDR1 is MNHEY and CDR2 is SMNVEV in the germline V gene (reference sequence). This CDR3 comprises 14 residues. Trimming removed 5 bases from V and 0 bases from J, with 9 bases in between. CDR3: CASSPPSSTDTQYF. The CDR3 DNA is TGTGCCAGCAGTCCACCGAGTAGCACAGATACGCAGTATTTT.

The chain has TRBV6-1 and TRBJ1-2; possibly TRBD1 for D (6 bases). Germline values: CDR1 MNHNS, CDR2 SASEGT. This CDR3 comprises 17 residues. Trimming removed 2 bases from V and 2 bases from J, with 18 bases in between. In DNA, the CDR3 is TGTGCCAGCAGTGAACACTTTCGTGGGAGGGGGAACTATGGCTACACCTTC. Translated: CASSEHFRGRGNYGYTF.

This clonotype came up a few times. The chain is built from TRBV7-6 and TRBJ2-5, with D possibly matching TRBD1 (6 bases). The CDR3 consists of 14 residues. The ends were cut back, 5 bases at V and 1 base at J, with 11 bases in the middle. Germline V gene lookup returns CDR1 SGHVS and CDR2 FNYEAQ. This CDR3 reads CASSQDSGQETQYF. The CDR3, as DNA: TGTGCCAGCAGCCAGGACAGTGGCCAAGAGACCCAGTACTTC.

V usage is TRBV6-5 and J usage is TRBJ1-2; 7 nucleotides align to TRBD1. Germline loops: CDR1 MNHEY, CDR2 SVGAGI. V lost 6 bases, J lost 5 bases, and 9 bases stayed unmatched. CDR3 length: 14 residues. CDR3 in DNA: TGTGCCAGCAGACAAGGGACAGAAATATATGGCTACACCTTC. The encoded protein is CASRQGTEIYGYTF.

The rearrangement links TRBV5-1 to TRBJ2-6, with D tentatively TRBD1 (6 bases). The germline V gene has CDR1 SGHRS and CDR2 YFSETQ. The CDR3 runs to 17 residues. V shed 1 base and J shed 0 bases, with 11 bases lying between them. CDR3 loop: CASSLNSGDSGANVLTF. CDR3 in DNA: TGCGCCAGCAGCTTGAACTCAGGGGACTCTGGGGCCAACGTCCTGACTTTC.